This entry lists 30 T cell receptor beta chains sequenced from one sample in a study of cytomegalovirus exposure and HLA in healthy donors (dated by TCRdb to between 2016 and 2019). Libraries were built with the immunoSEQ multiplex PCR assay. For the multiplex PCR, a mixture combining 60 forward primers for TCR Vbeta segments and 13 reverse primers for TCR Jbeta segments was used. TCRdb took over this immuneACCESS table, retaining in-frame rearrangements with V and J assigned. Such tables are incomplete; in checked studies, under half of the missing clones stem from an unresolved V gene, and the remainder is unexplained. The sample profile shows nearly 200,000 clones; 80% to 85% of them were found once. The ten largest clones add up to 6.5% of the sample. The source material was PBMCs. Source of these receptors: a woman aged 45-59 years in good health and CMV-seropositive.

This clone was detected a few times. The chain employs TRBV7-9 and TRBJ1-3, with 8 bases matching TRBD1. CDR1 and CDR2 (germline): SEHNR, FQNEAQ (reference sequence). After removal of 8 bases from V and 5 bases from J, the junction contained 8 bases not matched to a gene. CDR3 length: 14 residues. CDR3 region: CASGRQGTRNTIYF. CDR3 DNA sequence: TGTGCCAGCGGCCGACAGGGGACAAGAAACACCATATATTTT.

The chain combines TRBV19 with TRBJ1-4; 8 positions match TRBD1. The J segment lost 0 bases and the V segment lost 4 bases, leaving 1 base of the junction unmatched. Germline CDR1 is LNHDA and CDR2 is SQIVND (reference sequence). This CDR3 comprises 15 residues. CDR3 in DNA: TGTGCCAGTAGTAAGGACAGGGCAACTAATGAAAAACTGTTTTTT. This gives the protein CASSKDRATNEKLFF.

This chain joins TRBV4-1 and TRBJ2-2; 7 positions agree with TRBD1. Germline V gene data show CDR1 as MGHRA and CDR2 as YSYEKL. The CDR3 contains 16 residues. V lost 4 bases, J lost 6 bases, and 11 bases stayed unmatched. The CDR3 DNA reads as TGCGCCAGCAGCCCTTTACAGGGGTGGAAGGCCGGGGAGCTGTTTTTT. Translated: CASSPLQGWKAGELFF.

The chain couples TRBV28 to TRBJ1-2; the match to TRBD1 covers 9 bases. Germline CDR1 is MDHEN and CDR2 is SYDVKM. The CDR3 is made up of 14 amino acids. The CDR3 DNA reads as TGTGTCACAATCGGGACAGGGTGGGTCTATGGCTACACCTTC. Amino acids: CVTIGTGWVYGYTF.

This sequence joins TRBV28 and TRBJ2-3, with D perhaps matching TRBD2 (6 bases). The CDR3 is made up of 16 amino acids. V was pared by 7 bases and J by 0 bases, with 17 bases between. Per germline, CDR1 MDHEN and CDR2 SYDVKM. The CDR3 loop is CASTPPEGPSTDTQYF. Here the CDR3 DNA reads TGTGCCAGCACACCACCGGAGGGCCCTAGCACAGATACGCAGTATTTT.

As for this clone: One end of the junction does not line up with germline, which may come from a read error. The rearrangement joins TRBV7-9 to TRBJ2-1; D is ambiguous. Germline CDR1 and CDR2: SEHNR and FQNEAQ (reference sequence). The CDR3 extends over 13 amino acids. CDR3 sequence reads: CSSSLGSYNEQFF. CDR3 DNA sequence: TGTTCCAGCAGCTTAGGCAGCTACAATGAGCAGTTCTTC.

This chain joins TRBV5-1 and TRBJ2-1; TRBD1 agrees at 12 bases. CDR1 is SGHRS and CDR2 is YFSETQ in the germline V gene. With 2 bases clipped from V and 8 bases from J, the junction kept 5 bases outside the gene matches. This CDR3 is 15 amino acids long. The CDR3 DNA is TGCGCCAGCAGCTTAGGGACAGGGGGCACGGATGAGCAGTTCTTC. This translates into CASSLGTGGTDEQFF.

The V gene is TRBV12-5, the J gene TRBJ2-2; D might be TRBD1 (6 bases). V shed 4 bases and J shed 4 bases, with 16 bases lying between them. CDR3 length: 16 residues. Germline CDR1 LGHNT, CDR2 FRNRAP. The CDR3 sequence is CASGSTGIGSTGELFF. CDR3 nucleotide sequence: TGTGCTAGTGGTTCAACAGGGATAGGGAGCACCGGGGAGCTGTTTTTT.

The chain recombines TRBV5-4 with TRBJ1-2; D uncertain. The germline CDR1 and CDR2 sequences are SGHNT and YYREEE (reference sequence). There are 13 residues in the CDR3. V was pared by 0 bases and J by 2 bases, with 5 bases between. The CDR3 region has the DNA TGTGCCAGCAGCTTGGAACAGAACTATGGCTACACCTTC. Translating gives CASSLEQNYGYTF. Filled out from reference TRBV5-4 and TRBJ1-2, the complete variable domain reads ETGVTQSPTHLIKTRGQQVTLRCSSQSGHNTVSWYQQALGQGPQFIFQYYREEENGRGNFPPRFSGLQFPNYSSELNVNALELDDSALYLCASSLEQNYGYTFGSGTRLTVV.

The chain's CDR3 is CASSVGLGDTQYF. The CDR3 DNA reads as TGTGCCAGCTCGGTGGGACTAGGGGATACGCAGTATTTT. The J gene is TRBJ2-3, the V gene TRBV18; 8 bases agree with TRBD2. Trimming removed 6 bases from V and 6 bases from J; junction bases left unmatched: 5. Germline V gene sequence: CDR1 KGHSH, CDR2 LQKENI. The CDR3 extends over 13 amino acids. The entire variable domain, with the rest obtained from reference TRBV18 and TRBJ2-3, is as follows: NAGVMQNPRHLVRRRGQEARLRCSPMKGHSHVYWYRQLPEEGLKFMVYLQKENIIDESGMPKERFSAEFPKEGPSILRIQQVVRGDSAAYFCASSVGLGDTQYFGPGTRLTVL.

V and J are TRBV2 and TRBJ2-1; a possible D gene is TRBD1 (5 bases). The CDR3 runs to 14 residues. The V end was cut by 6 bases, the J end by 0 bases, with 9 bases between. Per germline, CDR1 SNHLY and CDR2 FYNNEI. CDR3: CASSPDSSYNEQFF. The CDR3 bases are TGTGCCAGCAGCCCTGACAGCTCCTACAATGAGCAGTTCTTC.

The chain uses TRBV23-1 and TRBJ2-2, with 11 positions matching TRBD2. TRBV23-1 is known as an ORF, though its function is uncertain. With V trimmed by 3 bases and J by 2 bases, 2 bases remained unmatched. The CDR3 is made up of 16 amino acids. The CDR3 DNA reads TGCGCCAGCAGTCACGGGACTAGCGGTAACACCGGGGAGCTGTTTTTT. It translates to CASSHGTSGNTGELFF.

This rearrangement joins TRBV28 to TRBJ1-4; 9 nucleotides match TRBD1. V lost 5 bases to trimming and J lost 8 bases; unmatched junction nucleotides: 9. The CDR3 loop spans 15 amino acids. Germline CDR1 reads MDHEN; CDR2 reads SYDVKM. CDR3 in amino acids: CASSAQTGGREKLFF. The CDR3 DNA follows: TGTGCCAGCAGTGCCCAGACAGGGGGAAGGGAAAAACTGTTTTTT.

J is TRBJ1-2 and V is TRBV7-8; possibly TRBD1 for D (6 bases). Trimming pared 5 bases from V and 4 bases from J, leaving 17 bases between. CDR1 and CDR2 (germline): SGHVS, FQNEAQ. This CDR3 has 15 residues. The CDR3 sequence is CASSHTQGFGYGYTF. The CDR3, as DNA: TGTGCCAGCAGCCACACGCAGGGGTTCGGCTATGGCTACACCTTC.

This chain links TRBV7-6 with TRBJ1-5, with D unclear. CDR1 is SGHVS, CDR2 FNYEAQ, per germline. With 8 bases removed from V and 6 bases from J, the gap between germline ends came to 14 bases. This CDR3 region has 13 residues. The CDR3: CASSRSGTQPQHF. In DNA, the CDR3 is TGTGCCAGCTCTAGGTCGGGTACTCAGCCCCAGCATTTT.

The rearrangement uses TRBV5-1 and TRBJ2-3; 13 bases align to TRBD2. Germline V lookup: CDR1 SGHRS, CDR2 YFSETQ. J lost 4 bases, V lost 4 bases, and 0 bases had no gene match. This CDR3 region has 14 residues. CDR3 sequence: CASSTSGGADTQYF. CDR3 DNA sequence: TGCGCCAGCAGCACTAGCGGGGGGGCAGATACGCAGTATTTT.

This CDR3 is CASSPGREFGELFF. The CDR3 region has the DNA TGTGCCAGCTCACCAGGGCGGGAGTTCGGGGAGCTGTTTTTT. The chain combines TRBV18 with TRBJ2-2; TRBD2 agrees at 7 bases. This CDR3 is 14 amino acids long. V shed 2 bases, J shed 7 bases, and the junction held 4 bases outside the gene matches. Germline CDR1 reads KGHSH; CDR2 reads LQKENI.

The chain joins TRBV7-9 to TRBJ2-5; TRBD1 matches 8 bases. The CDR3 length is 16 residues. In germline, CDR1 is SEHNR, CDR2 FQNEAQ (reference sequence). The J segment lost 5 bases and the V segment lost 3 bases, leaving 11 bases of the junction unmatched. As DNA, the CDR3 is TGTGCCAGCAGCTTTGGGGACAGGAGTCGCGACGAGACCCAGTACTTC. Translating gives CASSFGDRSRDETQYF.

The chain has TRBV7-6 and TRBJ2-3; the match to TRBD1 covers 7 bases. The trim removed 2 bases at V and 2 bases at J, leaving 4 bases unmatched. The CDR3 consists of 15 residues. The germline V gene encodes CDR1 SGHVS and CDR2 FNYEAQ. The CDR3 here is CASSLRTGSTDTQYF. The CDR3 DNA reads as TGTGCCAGCAGCTTACGGACAGGATCCACAGATACGCAGTATTTT. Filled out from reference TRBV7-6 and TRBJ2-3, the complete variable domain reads GAGVSQSPRYKVTKRGQDVALRCDPISGHVSLYWYRQALGQGPEFLTYFNYEAQQDKSGLPNDRFSAERPEGSISTLTIQRTEQRDSAMYRCASSLRTGSTDTQYFGPGTRLTVL.

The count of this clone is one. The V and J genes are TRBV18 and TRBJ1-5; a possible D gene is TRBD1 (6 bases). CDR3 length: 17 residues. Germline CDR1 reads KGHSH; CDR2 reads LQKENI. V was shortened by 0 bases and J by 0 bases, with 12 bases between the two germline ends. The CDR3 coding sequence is TGTGCCAGCTCACCACCGTCGACAGGCGTTAGCAATCAGCCCCAGCATTTT. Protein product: CASSPPSTGVSNQPQHF.

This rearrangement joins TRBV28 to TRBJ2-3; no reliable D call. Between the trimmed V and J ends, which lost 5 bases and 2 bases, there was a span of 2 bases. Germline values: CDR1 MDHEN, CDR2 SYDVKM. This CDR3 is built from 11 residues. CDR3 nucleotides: TGTGCCAGCAGTCTCACAGATACGCAGTATTTT. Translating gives CASSLTDTQYF.

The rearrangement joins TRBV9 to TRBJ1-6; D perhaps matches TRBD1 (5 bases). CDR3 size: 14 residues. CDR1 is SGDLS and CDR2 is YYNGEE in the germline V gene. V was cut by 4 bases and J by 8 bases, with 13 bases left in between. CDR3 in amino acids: CASSKQTGDSPLHF. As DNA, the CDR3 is TGTGCCAGCAGCAAACAGACGGGGGATTCACCCCTCCACTTT.

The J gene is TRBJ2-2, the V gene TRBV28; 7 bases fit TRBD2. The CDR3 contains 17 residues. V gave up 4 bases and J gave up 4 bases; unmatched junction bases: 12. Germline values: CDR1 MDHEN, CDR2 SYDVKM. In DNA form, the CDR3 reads TGTGCCAGCAGTTCCGCCGGACCCAGCGGGATCACCGGGGAGCTGTTTTTT. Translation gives CASSSAGPSGITGELFF.

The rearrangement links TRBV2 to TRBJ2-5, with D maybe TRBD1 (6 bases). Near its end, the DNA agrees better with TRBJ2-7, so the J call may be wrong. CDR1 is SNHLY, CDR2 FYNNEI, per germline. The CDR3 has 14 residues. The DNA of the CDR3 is TGTGCCAGCAGTGAATCGGGGACATCCTACGAGCAGTACTTC. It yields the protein CASSESGTSYEQYF.

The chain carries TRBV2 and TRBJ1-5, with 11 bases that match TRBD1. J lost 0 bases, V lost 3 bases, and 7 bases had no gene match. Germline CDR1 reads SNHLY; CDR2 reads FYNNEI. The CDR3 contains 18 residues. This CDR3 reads CASSDRTGGSYSNQPQHF. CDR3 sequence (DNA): TGTGCCAGCAGTGACCGGACAGGGGGCTCCTATAGCAATCAGCCCCAGCATTTT.

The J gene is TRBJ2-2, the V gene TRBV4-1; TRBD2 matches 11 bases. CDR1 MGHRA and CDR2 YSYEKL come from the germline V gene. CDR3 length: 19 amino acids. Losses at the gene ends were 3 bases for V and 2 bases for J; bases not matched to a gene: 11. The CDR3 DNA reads TGCGCCAGCAGCCATCGGCAGGGGGGGACTAGCGGTAACACCGGGGAGCTGTTTTTT. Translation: CASSHRQGGTSGNTGELFF.

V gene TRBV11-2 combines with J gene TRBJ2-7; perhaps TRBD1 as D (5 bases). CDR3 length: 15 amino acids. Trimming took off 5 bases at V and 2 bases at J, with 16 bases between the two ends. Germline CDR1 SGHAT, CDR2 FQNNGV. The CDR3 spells CASSRDRLSPYEQYF. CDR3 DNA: TGTGCCAGCAGCCGAGACAGATTATCACCCTACGAGCAGTACTTC.

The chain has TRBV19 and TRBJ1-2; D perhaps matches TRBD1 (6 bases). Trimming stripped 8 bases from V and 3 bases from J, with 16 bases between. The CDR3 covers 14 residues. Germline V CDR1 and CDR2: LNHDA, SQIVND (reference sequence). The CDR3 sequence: CASSPTGNYYGYTF. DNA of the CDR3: TGTGCCAGTTCACCAACAGGGAATTACTATGGCTACACCTTC.

Here the CDR3 DNA reads TGTGCCAGCAGCAAAACCTGGACTCGGAGCACAGATACGCAGTATTTT. Its translation is CASSKTWTRSTDTQYF. This sequence joins TRBV21-1 and TRBJ2-3; the table gives TRBD2 as D, unverified against the DNA. TRBV21-1 is recorded as a pseudogene. CDR3 length: 16 residues.

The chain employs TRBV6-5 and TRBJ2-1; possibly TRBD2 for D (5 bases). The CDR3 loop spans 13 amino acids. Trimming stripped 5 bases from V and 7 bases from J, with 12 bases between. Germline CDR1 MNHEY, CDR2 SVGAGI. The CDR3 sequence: CASSRVATNEQFF. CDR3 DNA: TGTGCCAGCAGTCGGGTAGCGACAAATGAGCAGTTCTTC.